These 19 T cell receptor beta chains share one sample of origin, sequenced in a study of T cell changes during pregnancy in multiple sclerosis. Data came from immunoSEQ multiplex PCR; TCRdb stores just in-frame clones and leaves some out. Of some 20,000 clones in the sample, less than 90% are singletons; the top ten hold 15% to 20%. The sequencing used CD8+ T cells from peripheral blood mononuclear cells, collected after pregnancy. The receptors originated from a female donor in good health, enrolled as a control in a pregnancy study.

The V and J genes are TRBV5-1 and TRBJ2-2; D unclear. The CDR3 has 13 residues. V gave up 3 bases and J gave up 5 bases, with 8 bases separating them. The germline V gene has CDR1 SGHRS and CDR2 YFSETQ. CDR3 in DNA: TGCGCCAGCAGCTCCCCTAGGACCGGGGAGCTGTTTTTT. As protein: CASSSPRTGELFF.

This clone was counted once. This sequence joins TRBV4-2 and TRBJ2-7; no clear D. Trimming removed 3 bases at V and 5 bases at J, with 11 bases between. This CDR3 is 13 amino acids long. Per germline, CDR1 LGHNA and CDR2 YNFKEQ. The CDR3 bases are TGTGCCAGCAGCCACCCCCCGAGCCACGAGCAGTACTTC. This encodes CASSHPPSHEQYF.

The chain is built from TRBV4-2 and TRBJ2-1, with 10 bases aligning to TRBD2. The J segment lost 7 bases and the V segment lost 5 bases, leaving 14 bases of the junction unmatched. CDR1 is LGHNA, CDR2 YNFKEQ, per germline. This CDR3 is 17 amino acids long. CDR3 sequence: CASSGGGGAGGQNEQFF. CDR3 nucleotide sequence: TGTGCCAGCAGCGGAGGGGGTGGAGCGGGAGGGCAGAATGAGCAGTTCTTC.

This clone has just a few counts. One end of the junction varies from germline; a read error may be responsible. J is TRBJ2-7 and V is TRBV25-1; 7 nucleotides agree with TRBD1. The CDR3 is made up of 15 amino acids. Germline loops: CDR1 MGHDK, CDR2 SYGVNS. This chain's CDR3 is CASSDGTALSSEQYF. The DNA of the CDR3 is TGTGCCAGCAGTGACGGGACAGCTCTCTCCTCCGAGCAGTACTTC.

V and J are TRBV30 and TRBJ2-5, with D tentatively TRBD2 (6 bases). Trimming left V 2 bases short and J 2 bases short, with 15 bases between. CDR1 is GTSNPN and CDR2 is SVGIG in the germline V gene (reference sequence). This CDR3 is 15 amino acids long. CDR3 sequence: CAWSSPGTEQETQYF. The CDR3 DNA follows: TGTGCCTGGAGTTCCCCCGGGACTGAGCAAGAGACCCAGTACTTC.

The chain joins TRBV2 to TRBJ2-7, with TRBD2 identical over 10 bases. The V gene's germline CDR1 is SNHLY and CDR2 FYNNEI. This CDR3 contains 15 residues. The ends lost 2 bases at V and 4 bases at J; junction bases unmatched: 5. The CDR3 nucleotides read TGTGCCAGCAGTGAAAGGACTAGCGGATTATACGAGCAGTACTTC. As protein: CASSERTSGLYEQYF. Supplemented by reference TRBV2 and TRBJ2-7, the full variable domain reads EPEVTQTPSHQVTQMGQEVILRCVPISNHLYFYWYRQILGQKVEFLVSFYNNEISEKSEIFDDQFSVERPDGSNFTLKIRSTKLEDSAMYFCASSERTSGLYEQYFGPGTRLTVT.

This clone was observed once. The chain is built from TRBV29-1 and TRBJ2-1; 10 nucleotides match TRBD2. Looked up from germline, CDR1 is SQVTM and CDR2 is ANQGSEA. Trimming at V came to 5 bases and at J to 6 bases, leaving 10 bases not matched to a gene. This CDR3 comprises 15 residues. The CDR3 coding sequence is TGCAGCGTTACGTTCGGACTAGCGGAGGGCAATGAGCAGTTCTTC. This translates into CSVTFGLAEGNEQFF.

The chain uses TRBV9 and TRBJ2-3; 10 bases line up with TRBD2. V gave up 0 bases and J gave up 6 bases; unmatched junction bases: 7. CDR1 and CDR2 (germline): SGDLS, YYNGEE. CDR3 length equals 16 residues. The CDR3 protein is CASSVGSGGAGDTQYF. In DNA form, the CDR3 reads TGTGCCAGCAGCGTAGGGAGCGGGGGGGCCGGGGATACGCAGTATTTT.

The rearrangement links TRBV7-9 to TRBJ1-2; D might be TRBD1 (5 bases). Germline V CDR1 and CDR2: SEHNR, FQNEAQ (reference sequence). Trimming removed 5 bases at V and 0 bases at J, with 10 bases between. The CDR3 runs to 14 residues. CDR3 sequence: CASSPPTANYGYTF. In DNA, the CDR3 is TGTGCCAGCAGCCCCCCGACAGCTAACTATGGCTACACCTTC.

The chain joins TRBV13 to TRBJ2-1; weak D call: TRBD2 (5 bases). The germline V and J ends were trimmed by 7 bases and 2 bases, with 9 bases remaining between them. Germline-derived CDR1 and CDR2 are PRHDT and FYEKMQ (reference sequence). The CDR3 length is 13 residues. The CDR3 nucleotides are TGTGCCAGCACCTCGAGGGCCTACAATGAGCAGTTCTTC. This gives the protein CASTSRAYNEQFF. The full variable domain, with the rest looked up from reference TRBV13 and TRBJ2-1, is AAGVIQSPRHLIKEKRETATLKCYPIPRHDTVYWYQQGPGQDPQFLISFYEKMQSDKGSIPDRFSAQQFSDYHSELNMSSLELGDSALYFCASTSRAYNEQFFGPGTRLTVL.

The chain employs TRBV19 and TRBJ2-1, with TRBD1 identical over 8 bases. The CDR3 consists of 20 residues. Losses at the gene ends were 5 bases for V and 0 bases for J; bases not matched to a gene: 18. Germline CDR1 and CDR2: LNHDA and SQIVND (reference sequence). The CDR3 nucleotides read TGTGCCAGTAGTCCACGGGACAGGTTCGCACCTTTAAGCTCCTACAATGAGCAGTTCTTC. This sequence encodes CASSPRDRFAPLSSYNEQFF.

The chain uses TRBV15 and TRBJ1-1, with 8 bases identical to TRBD1. The CDR3 is made up of 18 amino acids. The germline V gene has CDR1 LNHNV and CDR2 YYDKDF (reference sequence). J lost 0 bases, V lost 2 bases, and 11 bases had no gene match. The CDR3 DNA reads as TGTGCCACCAGCAGAAGAGACAGGGGCGGTTCGGTGAACACTGAAGCTTTCTTT. Its translation: CATSRRDRGGSVNTEAFF.

The chain recombines TRBV28 with TRBJ2-7; D gene ambiguous. CDR3 length: 15 amino acids. V was trimmed by 4 bases and J by 3 bases, leaving 16 bases between them. CDR1 and CDR2 from the germline V gene are MDHEN and SYDVKM. For the CDR3, the DNA is TGTGCCAGCAGTTCCCCCAACCGGGTCCTCTACGAGCAGTACTTC. It yields the protein CASSSPNRVLYEQYF. The whole variable domain, remainder taken from reference TRBV28 and TRBJ2-7, is DVKVTQSSRYLVKRTGEKVFLECVQDMDHENMFWYRQDPGLGLRLIYFSYDVKMKEKGDIPEGYSVSREKKERFSLILESASTNQTSMYLCASSSPNRVLYEQYFGPGTRLTVT.

In this sample, this clone turned up once. The chain carries TRBV13 and TRBJ2-1; 11 positions match TRBD2. The ends lost 3 bases at V and 7 bases at J; junction bases unmatched: 5. Germline V gene sequence: CDR1 PRHDT, CDR2 FYEKMQ (reference sequence). The CDR3 runs 15 residues. The DNA of the CDR3 is TGTGCCAGCAGCTTCCCGACTAGCGGGGATAATGAGCAGTTCTTC. Encoded protein: CASSFPTSGDNEQFF.

The rearrangement uses TRBV15 and TRBJ2-7; D unclear. This CDR3 is built from 13 residues. Germline V gives CDR1 LNHNV, CDR2 YYDKDF (reference sequence). V was pared by 5 bases and J by 1 base, with 9 bases between. CDR3 amino acids: CATSLTRSYEQYF. CDR3 DNA sequence: TGTGCCACCAGCTTAACGAGGTCCTACGAGCAGTACTTC.

This CDR3 is CASSYSWGTANTIYF. CDR3 bases: TGTGCCAGCAGTTACTCGTGGGGGACTGCAAACACCATATATTTT. This rearrangement joins TRBV6-5 to TRBJ1-3; D perhaps matches TRBD1 (5 bases). CDR1 and CDR2 from the germline V gene are MNHEY and SVGAGI. There are 15 residues in the CDR3. The ends were cut back, 0 bases at V and 6 bases at J, with 12 bases in the middle.

The count of this clone is one. The rearrangement joins TRBV2 to TRBJ2-7; 9 nucleotides agree with TRBD1. CDR1 SNHLY and CDR2 FYNNEI come from the germline V gene. This CDR3 spans 17 amino acids. The trim removed 2 bases at V and 3 bases at J, leaving 11 bases unmatched. The CDR3 protein is CASSEPHLGQGLYEQYF. In DNA, the CDR3 is TGTGCCAGCAGTGAACCGCATTTGGGACAGGGTCTCTACGAGCAGTACTTC.

The chain joins TRBV7-2 to TRBJ2-1; 12 bases are shared with TRBD2. The V gene's germline CDR1 is SGHTA and CDR2 FQGNSA. This CDR3 comprises 16 residues. V shed 4 bases and J 4 bases; nucleotides not matched to a gene: 5. CDR3 in DNA: TGTGCCAGCAGCTGGAACGGACTAGCGGGATACAATGAGCAGTTCTTC. This sequence encodes CASSWNGLAGYNEQFF. The full variable domain, in which reference TRBV7-2 and TRBJ2-1 provide the parts outside the CDR3, is GAGVSQSPSNKVTEKGKDVELRCDPISGHTALYWYRQSLGQGLEFLIYFQGNSAPDKSGLPSDRFSAERTGGSVSTLTIQRTQQEDSAVYLCASSWNGLAGYNEQFFGPGTRLTVL.

This clone is large by share. The chain combines TRBV19 with TRBJ1-5; TRBD1 might be the D (6 bases). Per the germline V gene, CDR1 is LNHDA and CDR2 is SQIVND (reference sequence). V dropped 6 bases and J dropped 7 bases, with 19 bases sitting between them. This CDR3 comprises 15 residues. The CDR3 here is CASSLGGLEGQPQHF. CDR3 DNA: TGTGCCAGTAGCCTCGGGGGGCTGGAGGGGCAGCCCCAGCATTTT.